This TCR beta chain was found in a study of PD-1 blockade in classical Hodgkin lymphoma. This CDR3 comprises 14 residues. The ends were cut back, 0 bases at V and 4 bases at J, with 9 bases in the middle. Germline V lookup: CDR1 KGHSH, CDR2 LQKENI. About this clone: The antigen is unknown.

Study-level findings and limits: Newly diagnosed patients were reported to start with lower TCR diversity than healthy donors.

Sequencing used immunoSEQ multiplex PCR; TCRdb keeps in-frame clones, though not all of them. Here the sample spans about 15,000 clones, about 89% being singletons. Time point noted: newly diagnosed, previously untreated cHL patient sample. Through magnetic negative selection, CD8+ T cells were separated from PBMCs that had been thawed. The chain joins TRBV18 to TRBJ1-2; D not resolved. The sequence was obtained from a human donor with classical Hodgkin lymphoma. Sequencing used CD8+ T cells from blood. CDR3 nucleotides: TGTGCCAGCTCACCACCGTACCGTAGCTATGGCTACACCTTC. Translating it yields CASSPPYRSYGYTF.